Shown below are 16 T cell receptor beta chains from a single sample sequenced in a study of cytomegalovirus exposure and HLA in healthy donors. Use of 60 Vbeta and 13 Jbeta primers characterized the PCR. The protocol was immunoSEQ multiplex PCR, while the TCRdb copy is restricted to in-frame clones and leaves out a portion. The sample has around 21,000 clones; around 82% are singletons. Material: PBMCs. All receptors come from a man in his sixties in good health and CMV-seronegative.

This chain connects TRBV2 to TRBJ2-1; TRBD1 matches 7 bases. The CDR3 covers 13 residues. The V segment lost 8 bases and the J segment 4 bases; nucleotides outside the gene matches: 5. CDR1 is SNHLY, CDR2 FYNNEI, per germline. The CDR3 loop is CASEGTEYNEQFF. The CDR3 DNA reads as TGTGCCAGCGAGGGGACAGAATACAATGAGCAGTTCTTC. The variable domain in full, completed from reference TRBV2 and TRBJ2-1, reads EPEVTQTPSHQVTQMGQEVILRCVPISNHLYFYWYRQILGQKVEFLVSFYNNEISEKSEIFDDQFSVERPDGSNFTLKIRSTKLEDSAMYFCASEGTEYNEQFFGPGTRLTVL.

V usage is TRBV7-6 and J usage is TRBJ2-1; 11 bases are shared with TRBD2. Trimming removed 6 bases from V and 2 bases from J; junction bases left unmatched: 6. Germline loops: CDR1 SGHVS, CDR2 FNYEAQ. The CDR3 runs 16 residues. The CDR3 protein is CASSLSGGAPYNEQFF. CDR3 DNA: TGTGCCAGCAGTCTTAGCGGGGGGGCCCCCTACAATGAGCAGTTCTTC.

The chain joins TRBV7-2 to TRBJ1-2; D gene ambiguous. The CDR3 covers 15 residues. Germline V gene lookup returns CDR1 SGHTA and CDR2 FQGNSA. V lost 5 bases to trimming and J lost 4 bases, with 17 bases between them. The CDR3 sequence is CASSAYTEDSYGYTF. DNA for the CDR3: TGTGCCAGCAGCGCCTACACAGAAGATTCCTATGGCTACACCTTC.

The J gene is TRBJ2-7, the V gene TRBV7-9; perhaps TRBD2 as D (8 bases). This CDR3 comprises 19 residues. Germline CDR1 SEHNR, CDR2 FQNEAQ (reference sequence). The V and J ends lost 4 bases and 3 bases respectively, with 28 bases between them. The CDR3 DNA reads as TGTGCCAGCAGCTCCTCAGGGGGGACTAGGCCAGGGGTGGGCTACGAGCAGTACTTC. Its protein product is CASSSSGGTRPGVGYEQYF.

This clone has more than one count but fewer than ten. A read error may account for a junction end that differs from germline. CDR3 sequence (DNA): TGTGCCAGTAGTAACCCGTACAGGGGGCGTCGAGGCTACCCCTTC. Its translation is CASSNPYRGRRGYPF. The chain employs TRBV19 and TRBJ1-2, with 9 nucleotides matching TRBD1. Germline assignment: CDR1 LNHDA and CDR2 SQIVND (reference sequence). CDR3 length equals 15 residues.

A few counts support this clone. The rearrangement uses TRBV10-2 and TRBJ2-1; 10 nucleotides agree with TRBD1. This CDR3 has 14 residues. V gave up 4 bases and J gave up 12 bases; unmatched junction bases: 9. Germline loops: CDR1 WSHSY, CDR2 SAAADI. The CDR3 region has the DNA TGCGCCAGCAGTGTCGGGGACAGGGGTTTTTGGCAGTTCTTC. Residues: CASSVGDRGFWQFF.

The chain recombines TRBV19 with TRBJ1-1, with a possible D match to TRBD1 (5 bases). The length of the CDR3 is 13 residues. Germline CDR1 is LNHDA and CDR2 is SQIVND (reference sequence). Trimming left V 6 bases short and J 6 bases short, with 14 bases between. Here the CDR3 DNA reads TGTGCCAGTAGCAGGGTCGGGGGGGCTGAAGCTTTCTTT. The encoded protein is CASSRVGGAEAFF.

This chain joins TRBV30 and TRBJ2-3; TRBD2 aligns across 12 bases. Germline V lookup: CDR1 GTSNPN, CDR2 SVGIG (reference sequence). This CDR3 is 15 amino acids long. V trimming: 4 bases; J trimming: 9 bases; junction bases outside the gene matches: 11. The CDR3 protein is CAWIVGLAGKGTQYF. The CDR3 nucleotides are TGTGCCTGGATAGTAGGACTAGCGGGGAAAGGCACGCAGTATTTT. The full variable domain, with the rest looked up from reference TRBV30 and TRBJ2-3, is SQTIHQWPATLVQPVGSPLSLECTVEGTSNPNLYWYRQAAGRGLQLLFYSVGIGQISSEVPQNLSASRPQDRQFILSSKKLLLSDSGFYLCAWIVGLAGKGTQYFGPGTRLTVL.

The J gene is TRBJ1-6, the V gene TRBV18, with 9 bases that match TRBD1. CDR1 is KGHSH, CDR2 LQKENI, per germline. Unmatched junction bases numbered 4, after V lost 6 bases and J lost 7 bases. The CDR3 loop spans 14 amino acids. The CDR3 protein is CASSSGTGNSPLHF. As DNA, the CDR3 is TGTGCCAGCTCCTCCGGGACAGGGAATTCACCCCTCCACTTT.

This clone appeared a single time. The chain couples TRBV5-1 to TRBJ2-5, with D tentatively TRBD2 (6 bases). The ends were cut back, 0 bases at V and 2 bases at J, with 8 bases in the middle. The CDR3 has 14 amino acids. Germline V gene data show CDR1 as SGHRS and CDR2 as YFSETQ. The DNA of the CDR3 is TGCGCCAGCAGCTTGGGTGCGGGGCAAGAGACCCAGTACTTC. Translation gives CASSLGAGQETQYF.

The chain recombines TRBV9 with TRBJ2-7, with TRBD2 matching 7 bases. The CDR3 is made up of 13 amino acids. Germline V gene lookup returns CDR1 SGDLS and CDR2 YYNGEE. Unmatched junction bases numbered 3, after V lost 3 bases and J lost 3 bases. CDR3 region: CASSAGGVYEQYF. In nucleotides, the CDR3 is TGTGCCAGCAGCGCGGGGGGAGTCTACGAGCAGTACTTC.

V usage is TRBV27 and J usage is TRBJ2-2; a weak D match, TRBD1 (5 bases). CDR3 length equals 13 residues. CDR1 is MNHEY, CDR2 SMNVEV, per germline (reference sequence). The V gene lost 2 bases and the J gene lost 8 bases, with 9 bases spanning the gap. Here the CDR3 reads CASSLVGLGELFF. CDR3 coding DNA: TGTGCCAGCAGTTTAGTGGGGCTGGGGGAGCTGTTTTTT.

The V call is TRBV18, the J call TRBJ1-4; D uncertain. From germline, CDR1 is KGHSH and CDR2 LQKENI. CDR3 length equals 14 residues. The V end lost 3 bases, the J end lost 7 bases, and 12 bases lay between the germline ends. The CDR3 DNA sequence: TGTGCCAGCTCACCGAGACCGCGGAGTGAAAAACTGTTTTTT. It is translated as CASSPRPRSEKLFF.

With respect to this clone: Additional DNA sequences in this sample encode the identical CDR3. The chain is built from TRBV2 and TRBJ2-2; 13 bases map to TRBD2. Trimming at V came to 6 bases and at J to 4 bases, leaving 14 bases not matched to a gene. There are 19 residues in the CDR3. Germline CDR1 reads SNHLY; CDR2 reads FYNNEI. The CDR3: CASSQVRTSGRAGTGELFF. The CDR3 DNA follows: TGTGCCAGCAGCCAGGTCCGGACTAGCGGGAGAGCGGGCACCGGGGAGCTGTTTTTT.

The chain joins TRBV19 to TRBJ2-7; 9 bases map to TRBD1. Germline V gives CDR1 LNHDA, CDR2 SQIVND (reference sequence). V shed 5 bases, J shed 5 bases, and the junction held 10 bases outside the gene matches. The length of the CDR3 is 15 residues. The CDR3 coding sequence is TGTGCCAGTAGTCTCGGGACAGGGAGATTCCACGAGCAGTACTTC. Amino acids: CASSLGTGRFHEQYF.

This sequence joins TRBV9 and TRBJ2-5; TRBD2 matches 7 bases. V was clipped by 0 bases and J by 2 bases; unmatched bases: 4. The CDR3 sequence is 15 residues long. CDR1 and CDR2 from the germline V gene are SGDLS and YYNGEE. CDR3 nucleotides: TGTGCCAGCAGCGTAGCGGGGACTATACAAGAGACCCAGTACTTC. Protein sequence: CASSVAGTIQETQYF.